This T cell receptor (beta chain) was captured by sequencing in a study of T-cell memory formation after mild COVID-19. This CDR3 spans 14 amino acids. CDR1 is SEHNR and CDR2 is FQNEAQ in the germline V gene (reference sequence). Trimming removed 6 bases at V and 5 bases at J, with 13 bases between. Note on this clonotype: As yet, its antigen is unknown.

TCRdb reanalysed the 5' RACE reads using MiXCR and keeps one entry per CDR3 protein. The repertoire includes almost 550,000 distinct CDR3 sequences, over 20% of them detected once, and roughly an eighth sits in the top ten. Study results and caveats: Clones that contracted from day 15 to 85 had balanced CD4/CD8; later expanders were CD4+ biased.

The chain links TRBV7-9 to TRBJ2-2, with D uncertain. Sequences were obtained from PBMCs or a T cell subset sorted from them (not recorded which). The sequence was collected from an adult woman who had mild COVID-19 (a few samples of this study predate the infection). Cell type and time point are not known. DNA for the CDR3: TGTGCCAGCAGTTCCCCGGCGCGGACCGGGGAGCTGTTTTTT. Residues: CASSSPARTGELFF.